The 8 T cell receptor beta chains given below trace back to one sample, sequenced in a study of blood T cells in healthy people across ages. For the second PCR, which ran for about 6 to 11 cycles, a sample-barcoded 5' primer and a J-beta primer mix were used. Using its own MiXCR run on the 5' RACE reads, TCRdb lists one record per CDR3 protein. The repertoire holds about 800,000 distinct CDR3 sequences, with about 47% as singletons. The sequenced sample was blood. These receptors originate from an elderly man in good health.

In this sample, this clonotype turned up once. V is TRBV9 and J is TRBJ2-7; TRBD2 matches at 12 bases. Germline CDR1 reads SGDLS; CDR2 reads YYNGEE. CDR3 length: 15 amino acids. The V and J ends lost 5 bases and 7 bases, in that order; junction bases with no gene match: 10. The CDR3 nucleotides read TGTGCCAGCAGAACTACTAGCGGGGGGTTGGATGAGCAGTACTTC. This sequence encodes CASRTTSGGLDEQYF.

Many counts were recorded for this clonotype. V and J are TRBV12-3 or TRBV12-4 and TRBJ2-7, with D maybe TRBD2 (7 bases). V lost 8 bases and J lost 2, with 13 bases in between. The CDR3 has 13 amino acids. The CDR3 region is CASRGAGTYEQYF. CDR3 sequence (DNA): TGTGCCAGCCGGGGGGCAGGGACCTACGAGCAGTACTTC.

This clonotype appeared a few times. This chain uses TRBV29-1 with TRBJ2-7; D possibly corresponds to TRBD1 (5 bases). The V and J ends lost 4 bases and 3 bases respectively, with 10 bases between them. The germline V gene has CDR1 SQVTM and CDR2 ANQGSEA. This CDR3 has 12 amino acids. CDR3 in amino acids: CSVATARYEQYF. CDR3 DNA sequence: TGCAGCGTTGCGACAGCCCGCTACGAGCAGTACTTC.

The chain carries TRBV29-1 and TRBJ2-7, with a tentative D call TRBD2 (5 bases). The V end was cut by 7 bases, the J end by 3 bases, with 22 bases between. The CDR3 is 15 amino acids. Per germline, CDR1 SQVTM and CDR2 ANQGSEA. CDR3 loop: CSAMGSLPPLYEQYF. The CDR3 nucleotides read TGCAGCGCCATGGGGAGTCTCCCTCCCCTCTACGAGCAGTACTTC.

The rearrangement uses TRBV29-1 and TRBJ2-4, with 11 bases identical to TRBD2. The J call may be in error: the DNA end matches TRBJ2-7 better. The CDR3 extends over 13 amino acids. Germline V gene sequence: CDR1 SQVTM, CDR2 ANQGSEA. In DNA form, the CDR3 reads TGCAGCGTTACTAGCGGGAGCGCCAACGAGCAGTACTTC. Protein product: CSVTSGSANEQYF.

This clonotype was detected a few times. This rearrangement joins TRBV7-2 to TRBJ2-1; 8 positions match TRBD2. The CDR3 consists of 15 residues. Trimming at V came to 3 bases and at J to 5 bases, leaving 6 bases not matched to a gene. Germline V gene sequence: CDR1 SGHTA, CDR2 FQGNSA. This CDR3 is CASSLSGGRHNEQFF. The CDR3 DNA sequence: TGTGCCAGCAGCTTGTCGGGAGGGAGACACAATGAGCAGTTCTTC.

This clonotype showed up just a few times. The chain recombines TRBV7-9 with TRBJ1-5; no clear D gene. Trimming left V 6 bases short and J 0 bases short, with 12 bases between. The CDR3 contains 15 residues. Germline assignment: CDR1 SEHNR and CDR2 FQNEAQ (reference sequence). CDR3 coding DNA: TGTGCCAGCAGTACTGGACTCTATAGCAATCAGCCCCAGCATTTT. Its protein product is CASSTGLYSNQPQHF.

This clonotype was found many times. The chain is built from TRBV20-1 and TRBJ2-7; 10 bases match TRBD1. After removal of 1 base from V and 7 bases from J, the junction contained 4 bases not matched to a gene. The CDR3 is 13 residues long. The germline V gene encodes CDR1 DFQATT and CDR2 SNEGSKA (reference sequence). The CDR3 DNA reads TGCAGTGCTAGAGGGGACAGGGGACATGAGCAGTACTTC. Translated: CSARGDRGHEQYF.